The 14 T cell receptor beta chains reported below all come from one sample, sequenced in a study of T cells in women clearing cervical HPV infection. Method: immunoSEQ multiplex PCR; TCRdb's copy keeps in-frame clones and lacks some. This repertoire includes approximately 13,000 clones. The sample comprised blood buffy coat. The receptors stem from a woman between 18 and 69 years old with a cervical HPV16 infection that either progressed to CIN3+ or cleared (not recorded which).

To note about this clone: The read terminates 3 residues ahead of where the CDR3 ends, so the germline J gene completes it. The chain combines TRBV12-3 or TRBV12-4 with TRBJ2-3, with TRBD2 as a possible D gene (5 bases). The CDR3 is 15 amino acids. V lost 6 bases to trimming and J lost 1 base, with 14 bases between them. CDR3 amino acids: CASRTPFSGTDTQYF. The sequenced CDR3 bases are TGTGCCAGCAGGACACCCTTTAGCGGCACAGATACG.

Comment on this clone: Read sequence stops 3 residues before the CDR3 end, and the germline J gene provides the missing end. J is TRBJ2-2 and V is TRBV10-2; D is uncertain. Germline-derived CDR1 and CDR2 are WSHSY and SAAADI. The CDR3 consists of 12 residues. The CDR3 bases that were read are TGCGCCAGCAGATCAACTAATGAAAAG. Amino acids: CASRSTNEK. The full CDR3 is CASRSTNEKLFF.

The CDR3 spells CASGTLINTQYF. The CDR3 DNA, read in part, is TGTGCCAGCGGTACCCTAATAAATACG. This rearrangement joins TRBV12-3 or TRBV12-4 to TRBJ2-3; D ambiguous. Read data end 3 residues before the CDR3 end; the end is taken from the germline J gene. This CDR3 is 12 amino acids long. Trimming left V 8 bases short and J 7 bases short, with 13 bases between.

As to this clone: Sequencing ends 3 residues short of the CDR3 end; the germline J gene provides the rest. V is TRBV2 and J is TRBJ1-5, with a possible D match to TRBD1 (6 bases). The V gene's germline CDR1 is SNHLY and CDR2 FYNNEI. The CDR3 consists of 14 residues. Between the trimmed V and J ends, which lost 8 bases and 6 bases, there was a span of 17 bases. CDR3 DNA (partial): TGTGCCAGCGCCCTAACAGGGAAGTCTCAGCCC. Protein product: CASALTGKSQP. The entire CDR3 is CASALTGKSQPQHF. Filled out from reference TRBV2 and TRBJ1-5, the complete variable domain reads EPEVTQTPSHQVTQMGQEVILRCVPISNHLYFYWYRQILGQKVEFLVSFYNNEISEKSEIFDDQFSVERPDGSNFTLKIRSTKLEDSAMYFCASALTGKSQPQHFGDGTRLSIL.

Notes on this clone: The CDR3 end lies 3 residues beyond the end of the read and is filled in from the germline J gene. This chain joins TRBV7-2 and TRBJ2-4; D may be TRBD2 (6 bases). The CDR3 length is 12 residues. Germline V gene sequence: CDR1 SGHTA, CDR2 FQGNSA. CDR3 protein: CASSFDGGAQYF. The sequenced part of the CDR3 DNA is TGTGCCAGCAGCTTTGACGGCGGGGCT.

CDR3 bases read: TGTGCCAGCAGCTTAGTGGGGCAAGAGAATGAG. Protein: CASSLVGQENE. The whole CDR3 region reads CASSLVGQENEQFF. The V and J genes are TRBV7-9 and TRBJ2-1, with D perhaps TRBD1 (5 bases). The CDR3 end is not reached by the read, which stops 3 residues before it; the germline J gene fills it in. V lost 1 base, J lost 7 bases, and 11 bases lay in between. In germline, CDR1 is SEHNR, CDR2 FQNEAQ (reference sequence). This CDR3 has 14 amino acids.

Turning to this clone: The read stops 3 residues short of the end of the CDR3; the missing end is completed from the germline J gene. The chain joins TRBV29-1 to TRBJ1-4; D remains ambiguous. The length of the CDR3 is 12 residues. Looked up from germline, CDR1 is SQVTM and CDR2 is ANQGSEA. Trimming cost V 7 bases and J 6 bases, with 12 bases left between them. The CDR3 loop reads CSGAGGDEKLFF. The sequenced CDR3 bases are TGCAGCGGTGCGGGTGGGGATGAAAAA. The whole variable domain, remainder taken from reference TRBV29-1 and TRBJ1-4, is SAVISQKPSRDICQRGTSLTIQCQVDSQVTMMFWYRQQPGQSLTLIATANQGSEATYESGFVIDKFPISRPNLTFSTLTVSNMSPEDSSIYLCSGAGGDEKLFFGSGTQLSVL.

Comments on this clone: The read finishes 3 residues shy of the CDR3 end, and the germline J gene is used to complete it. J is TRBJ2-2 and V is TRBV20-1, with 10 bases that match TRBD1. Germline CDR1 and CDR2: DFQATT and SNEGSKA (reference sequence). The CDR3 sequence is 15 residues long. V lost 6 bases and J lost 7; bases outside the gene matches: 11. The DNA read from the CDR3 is TGCAGTGCCCGTGGACAGGGGGTGGTTGTCGGGGAG. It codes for CSARGQGVVVGE. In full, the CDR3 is CSARGQGVVVGELFF.

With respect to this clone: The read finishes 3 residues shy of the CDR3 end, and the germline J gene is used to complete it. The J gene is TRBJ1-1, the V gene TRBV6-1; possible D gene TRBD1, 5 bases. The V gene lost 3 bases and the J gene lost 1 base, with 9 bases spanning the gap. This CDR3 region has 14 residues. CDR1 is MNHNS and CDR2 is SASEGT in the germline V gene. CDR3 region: CASSDQGGNTEAFF. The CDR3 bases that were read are TGTGCCAGCAGTGACCAGGGAGGGAACACTGAA.

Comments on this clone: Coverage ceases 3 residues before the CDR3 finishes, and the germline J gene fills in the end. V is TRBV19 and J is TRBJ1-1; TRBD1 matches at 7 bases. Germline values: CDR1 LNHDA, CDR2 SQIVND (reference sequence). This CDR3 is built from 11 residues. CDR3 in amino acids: CASRTGQEAFF. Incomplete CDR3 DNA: TGTGCCAGTAGGACAGGGCAGGAA.

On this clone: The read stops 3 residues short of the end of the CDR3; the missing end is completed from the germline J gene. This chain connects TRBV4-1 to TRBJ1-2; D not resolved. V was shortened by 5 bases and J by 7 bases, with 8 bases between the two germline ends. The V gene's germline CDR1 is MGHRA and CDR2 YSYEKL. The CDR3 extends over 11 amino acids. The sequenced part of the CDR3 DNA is TGCGCCAGCAGCTCGATCGGTGGC. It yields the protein CASSSIGG. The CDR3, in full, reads CASSSIGGYTF.

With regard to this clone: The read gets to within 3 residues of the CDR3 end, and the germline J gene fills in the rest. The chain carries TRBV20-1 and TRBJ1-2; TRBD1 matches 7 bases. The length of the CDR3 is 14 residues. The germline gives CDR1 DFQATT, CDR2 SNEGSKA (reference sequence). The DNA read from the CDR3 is TGCAGTGCTAGAGATAGAGGGACAGAGGAAGGC. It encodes CSARDRGTEEG. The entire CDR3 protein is CSARDRGTEEGYTF.

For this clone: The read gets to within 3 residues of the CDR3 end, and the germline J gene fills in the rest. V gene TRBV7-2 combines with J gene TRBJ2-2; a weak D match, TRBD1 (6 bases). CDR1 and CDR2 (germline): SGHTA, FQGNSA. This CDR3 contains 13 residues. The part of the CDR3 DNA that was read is TGTGCCAGCAGCGAGGGGCGGACAGCCGAG. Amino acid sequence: CASSEGRTAE. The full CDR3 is CASSEGRTAELFF.

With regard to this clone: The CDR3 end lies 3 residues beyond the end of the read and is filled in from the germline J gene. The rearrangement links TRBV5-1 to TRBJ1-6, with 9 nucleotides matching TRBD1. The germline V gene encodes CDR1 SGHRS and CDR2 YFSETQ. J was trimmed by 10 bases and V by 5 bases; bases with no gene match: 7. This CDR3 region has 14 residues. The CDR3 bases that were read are TGCGCCAGCAGGCCGGGACAGGGAAGCTCACCC. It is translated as CASRPGQGSSP. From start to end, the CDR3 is CASRPGQGSSPLHF.